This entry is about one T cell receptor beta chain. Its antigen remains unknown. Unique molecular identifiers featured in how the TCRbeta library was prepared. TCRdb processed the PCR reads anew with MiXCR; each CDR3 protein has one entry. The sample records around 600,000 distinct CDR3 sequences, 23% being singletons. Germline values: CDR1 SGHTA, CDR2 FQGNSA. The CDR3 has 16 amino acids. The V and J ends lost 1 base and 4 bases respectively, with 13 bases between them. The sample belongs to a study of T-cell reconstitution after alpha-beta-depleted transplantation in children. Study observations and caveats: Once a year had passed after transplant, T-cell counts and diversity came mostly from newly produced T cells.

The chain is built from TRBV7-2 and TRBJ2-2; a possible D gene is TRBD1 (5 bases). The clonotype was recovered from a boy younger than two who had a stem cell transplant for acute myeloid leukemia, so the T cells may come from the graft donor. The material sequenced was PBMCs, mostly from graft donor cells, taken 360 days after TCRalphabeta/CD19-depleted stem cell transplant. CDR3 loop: CASSLVSGPTTGELFF. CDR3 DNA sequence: TGTGCCAGCAGCTTAGTTTCAGGGCCCACCACCGGGGAGCTGTTTTTT.